The entry below describes one T cell receptor beta chain. It lacks a known antigen. No base-level quality is on record; no much larger clone is a single base apart. Another Seattle source contributed samples from volunteer blood donors who had recovered from COVID-19. Collaborating institutions collected whole blood in K2EDTA tubes following their own protocols. Collaborator samples were shipped for TCRbeta analysis as frozen whole blood, isolated PBMCs, or DNA extracted from either sample type. Germline trimming amounts to 6 bases on V and 5 bases on J, with 1 as the count of junction bases outside the gene matches. Taken from the germline V gene, the CDR1 and CDR2 loops are MNHEY and SVGEGT. There are 15 amino acids in the CDR3, from cysteine to phenylalanine inclusive. Just CDR3 DNA is preserved here, 45 bases in frame from base 1. TCRbeta CDR3 regions were amplified from genomic DNA using the immunoSEQ Assay, a bias-controlled multiplex PCR. Concerning the study's data processing: The number of nucleated cells in each sample was estimated by amplification of reference gene primers within the assay. Sequence reads were collapsed and filtered to measure the absolute abundance of every unique TCRbeta CDR3 rearrangement. Productive Simpson clonality was computed per sample as the square root of Simpson's diversity index over productive rearrangements. TCRdb retrieved this table from immuneACCESS and kept in-frame rearrangements only. Not all clones are present; in checked studies, unresolved V genes account for under half, and no reason is known for the remainder. V, J and clone size reflect that table, while D and trimming were determined from the DNA. The sample contains some 160,000 clones, more than 75% of them found a single time. The ten largest clones represent around 1.9% of the sample.

The record originates from a study of blood T cell repertoires in COVID-19 (TCRdb year 2020). With regard to the full study: Samples covering the acute and convalescent phases of COVID-19 were provided by collaborators in the United States, Italy and Spain. The prospective study material was composed of cDNA or gDNA derived from T cells, B-cell-depleted T cells, or PBMCs. Deeply sampled blood TCRbeta repertoires from subjects exposed to, actively infected with, or recovered from COVID-19 were included in the dataset. The repertoires were made available in a free public database intended to serve as a resource for research on the immune response to SARS-CoV-2. Samples came from the ongoing ImmuneRACE study (first 160 participants) plus 1,254 subjects from 6 global collaborators. Sample metadata almost always included a de-identified subject ID, COVID-19 status, age in years and sex. HLA class I and class II types, where available, came from metadata supplied by the sample provider rather than from assay-based typing.

On the study overall, not on this receptor specifically: How much clinical and demographic metadata was included differed by source and by participant, and the metadata was provided uncurated.

What was sequenced was peripheral blood. The TCR sequence derives from a man in his fifties or sixties who had recovered from COVID-19. The chain links TRBV6-2 or TRBV6-3 with TRBJ2-2, and 15 bases in between align with TRBD2. The CDR3 protein sequence reads: CASSGTSGRTGELFF. The DNA sequence follows: TGTGCCAGCAGCGGGACTAGCGGGAGGACCGGGGAGCTGTTTTTT.